This T cell receptor (beta chain) stems from a study of T cell repertoires in cytomegalovirus infection. Via MiXCR, TCRdb re-called the reads, giving one row per CDR3 protein. The data contain fewer than 200,000 distinct CDR3 sequences, roughly a fifth of them seen just once; the ten biggest clones take up about 3%. This clonotype was found many times. V shed 4 bases and J 11 bases; nucleotides not matched to a gene: 9. Germline V gene sequence: CDR1 MNHNY, CDR2 SVGAGI (reference sequence). The CDR3 consists of 15 residues. Sequencing was carried out using PBMCs. The clonotype originates from a human donor in good health (CMV status not recorded). Some clones in this sample may be carry-over from other donors' samples. The chain has TRBV6-6 and TRBJ1-4, with TRBD1 matching 11 bases. This chain's CDR3 is CASSLTGTGGVKLFF. In DNA, the CDR3 is TGTGCCAGCAGTTTAACCGGGACAGGGGGAGTTAAACTGTTTTTT.